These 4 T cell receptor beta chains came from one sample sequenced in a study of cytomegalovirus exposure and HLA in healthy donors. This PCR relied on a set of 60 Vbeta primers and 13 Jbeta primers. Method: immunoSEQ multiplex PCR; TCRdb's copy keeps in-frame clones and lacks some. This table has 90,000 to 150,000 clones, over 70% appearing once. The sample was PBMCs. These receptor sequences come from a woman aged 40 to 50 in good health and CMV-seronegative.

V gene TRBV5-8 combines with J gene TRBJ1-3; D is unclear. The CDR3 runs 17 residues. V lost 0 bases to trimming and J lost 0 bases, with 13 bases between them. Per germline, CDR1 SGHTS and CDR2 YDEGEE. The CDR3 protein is CASSLESAGGSGNTIYF. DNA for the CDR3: TGTGCCAGCAGCTTGGAGTCGGCTGGCGGCTCTGGAAACACCATATATTTT.

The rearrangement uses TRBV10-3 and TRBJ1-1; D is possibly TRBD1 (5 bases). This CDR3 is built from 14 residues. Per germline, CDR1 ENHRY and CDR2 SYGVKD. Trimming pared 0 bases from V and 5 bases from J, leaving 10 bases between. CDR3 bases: TGTGCCATCAGTGAGTCGGCAGGGTTTACTGAAGCTTTCTTT. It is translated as CAISESAGFTEAFF.

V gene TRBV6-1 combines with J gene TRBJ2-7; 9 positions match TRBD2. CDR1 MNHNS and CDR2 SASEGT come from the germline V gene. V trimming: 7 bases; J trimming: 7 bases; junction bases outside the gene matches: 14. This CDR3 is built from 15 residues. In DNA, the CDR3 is TGTGCCAGCAACTCGGGGCTAGCGGGAAGGGATGAGCAGTACTTC. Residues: CASNSGLAGRDEQYF.

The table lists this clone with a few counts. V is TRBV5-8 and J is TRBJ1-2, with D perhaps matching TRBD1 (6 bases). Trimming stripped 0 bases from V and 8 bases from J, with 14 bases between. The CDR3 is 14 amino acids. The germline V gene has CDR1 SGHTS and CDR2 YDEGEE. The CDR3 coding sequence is TGTGCCAGCAGCTTGGCAGGGGCAGACGTGGGCTACACCTTC. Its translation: CASSLAGADVGYTF.